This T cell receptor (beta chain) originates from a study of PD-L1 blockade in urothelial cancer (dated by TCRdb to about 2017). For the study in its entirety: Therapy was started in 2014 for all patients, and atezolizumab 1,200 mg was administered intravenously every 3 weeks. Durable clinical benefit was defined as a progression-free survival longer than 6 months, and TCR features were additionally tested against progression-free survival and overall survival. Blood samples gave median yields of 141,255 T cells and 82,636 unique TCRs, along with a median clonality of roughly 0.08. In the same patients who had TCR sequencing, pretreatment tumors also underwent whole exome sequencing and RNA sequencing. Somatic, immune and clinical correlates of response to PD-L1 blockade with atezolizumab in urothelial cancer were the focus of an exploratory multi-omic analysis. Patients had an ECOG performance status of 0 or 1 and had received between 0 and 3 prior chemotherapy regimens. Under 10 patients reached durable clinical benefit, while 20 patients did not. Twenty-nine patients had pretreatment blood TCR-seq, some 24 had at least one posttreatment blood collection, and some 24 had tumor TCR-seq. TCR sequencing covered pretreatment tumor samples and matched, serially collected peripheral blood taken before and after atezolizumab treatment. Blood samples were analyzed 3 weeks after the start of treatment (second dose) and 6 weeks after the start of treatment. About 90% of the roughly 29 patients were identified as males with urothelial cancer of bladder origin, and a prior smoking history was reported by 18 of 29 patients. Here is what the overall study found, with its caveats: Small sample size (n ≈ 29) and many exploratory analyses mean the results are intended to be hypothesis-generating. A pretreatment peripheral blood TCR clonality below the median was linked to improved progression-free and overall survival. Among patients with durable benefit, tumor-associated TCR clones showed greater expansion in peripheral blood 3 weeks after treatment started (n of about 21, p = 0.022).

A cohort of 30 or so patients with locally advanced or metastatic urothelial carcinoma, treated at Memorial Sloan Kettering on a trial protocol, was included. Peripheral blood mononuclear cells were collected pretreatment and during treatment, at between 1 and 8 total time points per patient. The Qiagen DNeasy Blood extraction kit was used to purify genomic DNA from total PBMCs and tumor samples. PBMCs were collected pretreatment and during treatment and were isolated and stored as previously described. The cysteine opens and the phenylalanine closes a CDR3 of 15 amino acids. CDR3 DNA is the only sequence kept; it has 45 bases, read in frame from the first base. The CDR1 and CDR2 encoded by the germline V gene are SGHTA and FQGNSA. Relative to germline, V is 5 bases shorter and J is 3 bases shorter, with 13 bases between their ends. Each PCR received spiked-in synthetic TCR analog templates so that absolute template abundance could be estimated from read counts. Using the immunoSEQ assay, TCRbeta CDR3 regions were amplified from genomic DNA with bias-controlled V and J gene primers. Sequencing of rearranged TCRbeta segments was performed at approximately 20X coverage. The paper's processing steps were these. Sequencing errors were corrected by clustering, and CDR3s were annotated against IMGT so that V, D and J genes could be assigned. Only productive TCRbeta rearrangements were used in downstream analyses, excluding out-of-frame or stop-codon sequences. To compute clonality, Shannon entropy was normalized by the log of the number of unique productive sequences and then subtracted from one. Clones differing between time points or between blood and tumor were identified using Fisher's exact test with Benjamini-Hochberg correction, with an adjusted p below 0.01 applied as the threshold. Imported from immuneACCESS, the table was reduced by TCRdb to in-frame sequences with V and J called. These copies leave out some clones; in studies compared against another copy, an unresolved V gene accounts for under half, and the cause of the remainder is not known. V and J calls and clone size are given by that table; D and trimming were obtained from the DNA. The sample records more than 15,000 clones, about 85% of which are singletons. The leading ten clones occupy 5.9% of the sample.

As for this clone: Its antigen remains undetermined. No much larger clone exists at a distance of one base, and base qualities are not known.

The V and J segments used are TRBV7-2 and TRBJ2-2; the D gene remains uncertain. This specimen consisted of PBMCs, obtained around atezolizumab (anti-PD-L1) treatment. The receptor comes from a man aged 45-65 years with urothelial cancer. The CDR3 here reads CASSPFLSDTGELFF. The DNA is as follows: TGTGCCAGCAGCCCCTTTCTATCGGACACCGGGGAGCTGTTTTTT. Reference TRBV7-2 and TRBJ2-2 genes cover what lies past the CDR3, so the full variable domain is GAGVSQSPSNKVTEKGKDVELRCDPISGHTALYWYRQSLGQGLEFLIYFQGNSAPDKSGLPSDRFSAERTGGSVSTLTIQRTQQEDSAVYLCASSPFLSDTGELFFGEGSRLTVL.